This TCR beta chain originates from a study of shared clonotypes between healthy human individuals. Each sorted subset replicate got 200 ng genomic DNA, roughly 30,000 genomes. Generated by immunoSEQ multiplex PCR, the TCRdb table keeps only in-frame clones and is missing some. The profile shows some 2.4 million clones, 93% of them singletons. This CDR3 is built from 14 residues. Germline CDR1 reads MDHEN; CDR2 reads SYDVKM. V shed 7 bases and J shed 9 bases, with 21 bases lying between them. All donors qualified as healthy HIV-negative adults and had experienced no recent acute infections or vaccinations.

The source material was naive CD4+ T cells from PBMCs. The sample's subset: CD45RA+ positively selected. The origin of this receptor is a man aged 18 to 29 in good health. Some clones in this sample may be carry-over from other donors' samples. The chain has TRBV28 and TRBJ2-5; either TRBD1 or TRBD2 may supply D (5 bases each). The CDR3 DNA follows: TGTGCCAGCATCCCACCCGGATTAAAGGGACCCCAGTACTTC. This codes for CASIPPGLKGPQYF.